This TCR beta chain was recorded in a study of blood T cell repertoires in COVID-19. Libraries were prepared by immunoSEQ multiplex PCR; TCRdb keeps only in-frame clonotypes and omits some of them. Of about 500,000 clones in the sample, around 90% are singletons; the top ten hold 0.7%. The CDR3 has 13 residues. Germline CDR1 reads SGHRS; CDR2 reads YFSETQ. V was pared by 7 bases and J by 1 base, with 11 bases between. This chain uses TRBV5-1 with TRBJ1-1; D is possibly TRBD1 (6 bases). The source is a woman in her late teens or twenties who had recovered from COVID-19. Sample: PBMCs or T cells enriched from blood (not recorded which). CDR3 in amino acids: CASRPTGNTEAFF. CDR3 DNA sequence: TGCGCCAGCCGACCGACAGGGAACACTGAAGCTTTCTTT.